The 4 T cell receptor beta chains in this list originate from one sample, sequenced in a study of radiotherapy plus CTLA-4 blockade in lung cancer. Data came from immunoSEQ multiplex PCR; TCRdb stores just in-frame clones and leaves some out. This table holds fewer than 55,000 clones, roughly three quarters found once. This specimen consisted of peripheral blood, obtained from a patient treated with radiotherapy plus ipilimumab. All receptors derive from a human donor with non-small cell lung cancer whose response to radiotherapy plus ipilimumab could not be evaluated.

This clone was recorded only once. The gene calls are TRBV7-9 and TRBJ2-5; D unclear. Germline values: CDR1 SEHNR, CDR2 FQNEAQ (reference sequence). The ends were cut back, 5 bases at V and 0 bases at J, with 10 bases in the middle. CDR3 length equals 14 residues. The CDR3 here is CASSRRQNQETQYF. The CDR3 nucleotides are TGTGCCAGCAGCCGAAGACAAAACCAAGAGACCCAGTACTTC.

The rearrangement links TRBV7-2 to TRBJ2-1; D not resolved. V was clipped by 2 bases and J by 1 base, with 18 bases between them. CDR3 length equals 18 residues. From germline, CDR1 is SGHTA and CDR2 FQGNSA. CDR3 region: CASSLLGLPLGSYNEQFF. CDR3 sequence (DNA): TGTGCCAGCAGCTTACTAGGTCTACCCCTCGGGTCCTACAATGAGCAGTTCTTC. The variable domain in full, completed from reference TRBV7-2 and TRBJ2-1, reads GAGVSQSPSNKVTEKGKDVELRCDPISGHTALYWYRQSLGQGLEFLIYFQGNSAPDKSGLPSDRFSAERTGGSVSTLTIQRTQQEDSAVYLCASSLLGLPLGSYNEQFFGPGTRLTVL.

This clone was seen a single time. This chain joins TRBV2 and TRBJ1-5; 7 bases fit TRBD1. V lost 7 bases and J lost 11; bases outside the gene matches: 11. From germline, CDR1 is SNHLY and CDR2 FYNNEI. There are 13 residues in the CDR3. The CDR3 loop reads CASTGTARGAQHF. CDR3 DNA: TGTGCCAGCACCGGGACAGCTAGAGGGGCCCAGCATTTT.

V and J are TRBV6-6 and TRBJ1-1; D gene uncertain. CDR3 length: 16 amino acids. V gave up 2 bases and J gave up 0 bases, with 13 bases separating them. The germline gives CDR1 MNHNY, CDR2 SVGAGI (reference sequence). The CDR3 here is CASSYPAGPMNTEAFF. In DNA, the CDR3 is TGTGCCAGCAGTTACCCGGCAGGCCCCATGAACACTGAAGCTTTCTTT.